This T cell receptor beta chain comes out of a study of cytomegalovirus exposure and HLA in healthy donors. This CDR3 has 13 residues. Trimming cost V 4 bases and J 3 bases, with 9 bases left between them. Germline V gene data show CDR1 as MNHNY and CDR2 as SVGAGI (reference sequence). Study results and limitations: Associated with HLA alleles at 0.05 false discovery rate in a later analysis were 15,000 to 20,000 TCR beta sequences.

As regards this clone: Its antigen is unknown.

13 Jbeta primers and 60 Vbeta primers were used for the PCR. Only in-frame clones appear in the TCRdb table, and some are missing; sequencing was by immunoSEQ multiplex PCR. The table has tens of thousands of clones, 70% to 85% seen once. The specimen was PBMCs. This clonotype was obtained from a woman aged 18-35 years in good health and CMV-seronegative. The gene calls are TRBV6-6 and TRBJ2-5; D may be TRBD2 (5 bases). The CDR3 nucleotides are TGTGCCAGCAGTTCGGCCGGGGAAGAGACCCAGTACTTC. It specifies CASSSAGEETQYF.